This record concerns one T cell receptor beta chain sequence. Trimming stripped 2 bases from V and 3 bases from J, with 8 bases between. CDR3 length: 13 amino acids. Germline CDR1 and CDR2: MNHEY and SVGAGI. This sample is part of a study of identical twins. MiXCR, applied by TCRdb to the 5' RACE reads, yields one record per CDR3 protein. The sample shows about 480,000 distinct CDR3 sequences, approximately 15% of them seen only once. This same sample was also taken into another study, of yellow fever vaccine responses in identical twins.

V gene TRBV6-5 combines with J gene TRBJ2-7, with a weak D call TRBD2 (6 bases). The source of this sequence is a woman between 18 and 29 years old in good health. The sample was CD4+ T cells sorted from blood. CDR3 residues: CASSYTGVYEQYF. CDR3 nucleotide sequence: TGTGCCAGCAGTTACACGGGGGTCTACGAGCAGTACTTC.